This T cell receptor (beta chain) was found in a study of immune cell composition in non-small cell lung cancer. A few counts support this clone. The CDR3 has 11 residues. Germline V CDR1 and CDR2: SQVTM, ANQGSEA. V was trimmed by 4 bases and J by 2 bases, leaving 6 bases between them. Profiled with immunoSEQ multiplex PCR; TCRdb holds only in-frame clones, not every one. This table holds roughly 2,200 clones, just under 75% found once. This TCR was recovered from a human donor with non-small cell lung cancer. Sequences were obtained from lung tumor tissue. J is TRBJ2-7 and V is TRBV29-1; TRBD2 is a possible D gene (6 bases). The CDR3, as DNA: TGCAGCGTTGGGACTACCTACGAGCAGTACTTC. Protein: CSVGTTYEQYF.